The 29 T cell receptor beta chains reported below all come from one sample, sequenced in a study of cytomegalovirus exposure and HLA in healthy donors. Use of 60 Vbeta and 13 Jbeta primers characterized the PCR. Clones were sequenced by immunoSEQ multiplex PCR, and TCRdb holds only the in-frame ones, with some missing. The repertoire holds about 230,000 clones, with around four fifths as singletons. The sample comprised PBMCs. These receptor sequences come from a woman in her sixties in good health and CMV-seropositive.

The chain recombines TRBV2 with TRBJ1-6; D possibly corresponds to TRBD1 (5 bases). CDR1 is SNHLY and CDR2 is FYNNEI in the germline V gene. With 6 bases removed from V and 7 bases from J, the gap between germline ends came to 7 bases. CDR3 length: 12 residues. For the CDR3, the DNA is TGTGCCAGCAGGAGACAGAATTCACCCCTCCACTTT. Protein: CASRRQNSPLHF.

The table lists this clone with a few counts. CDR3 residues: CASSRLAGLSTDTQYF. The DNA for the CDR3 is TGCGCCAGCAGCCGACTAGCGGGGCTCAGCACAGATACGCAGTATTTT. V gene TRBV5-1 combines with J gene TRBJ2-3, with 11 bases lining up with TRBD2. Germline V CDR1 and CDR2: SGHRS, YFSETQ. V shed 4 bases and J 0 bases; nucleotides not matched to a gene: 4. The length of the CDR3 is 16 residues.

This chain connects TRBV6-5 to TRBJ2-2; no clear D gene. The CDR3 covers 13 residues. V gave up 0 bases and J gave up 7 bases, with 6 bases separating them. Germline CDR1 is MNHEY and CDR2 is SVGAGI. The DNA of the CDR3 is TGTGCCAGCAGTTACTCGCGAGTCGGGGAGCTGTTTTTT. Its protein is CASSYSRVGELFF.

The chain recombines TRBV16 with TRBJ2-7, with D perhaps TRBD1 (5 bases). Germline V gene lookup returns CDR1 KGHSY and CDR2 FQNENV. This CDR3 has 13 residues. V lost 4 bases and J 0 bases, leaving 7 bases between the germline ends. The CDR3: CASSRRDSYEQYF. The CDR3 DNA is TGTGCCAGCAGCCGCAGGGACTCCTACGAGCAGTACTTC.

The rearrangement links TRBV6-1 to TRBJ2-2; possible D gene TRBD1, 5 bases. The germline CDR1 and CDR2 sequences are MNHNS and SASEGT. The CDR3 consists of 13 residues. Trimming took off 2 bases at V and 6 bases at J, with 7 bases between the two ends. The CDR3 sequence is CASSESRAGELFF. DNA for the CDR3: TGTGCCAGCAGTGAATCCAGGGCCGGGGAGCTGTTTTTT.

The table lists this clone with a few counts. The V and J genes are TRBV18 and TRBJ2-5, with TRBD2 identical over 7 bases. There are 15 residues in the CDR3. Germline CDR1 reads KGHSH; CDR2 reads LQKENI. Trimming cost V 3 bases and J 3 bases; bases outside gene matches: 7. The DNA for the CDR3 is TGTGCCAGCTCACCGGGTAGCGGGCCTGAAGAGACCCAGTACTTC. Encoded protein: CASSPGSGPEETQYF.

This chain uses TRBV9 with TRBJ2-1, with D possibly TRBD2 on 5 matching bases. Looked up from germline, CDR1 is SGDLS and CDR2 is YYNGEE. CDR3 length: 14 residues. Trimming shortened V by 1 base and J by 7 bases, and 12 bases separated the two germline ends. The CDR3 reads CASSVSGLGNEQFF. The CDR3 nucleotides read TGTGCCAGCAGCGTATCAGGACTCGGTAATGAGCAGTTCTTC.

This sequence joins TRBV7-2 and TRBJ1-3; 7 positions agree with TRBD1. V was pared by 2 bases and J by 3 bases, with 4 bases of the junction left unmatched. CDR1 and CDR2 (germline): SGHTA, FQGNSA. The CDR3 length is 15 residues. This CDR3 is CASSLQGGLGNTIYF. The CDR3 coding sequence is TGTGCCAGCAGCTTACAGGGGGGCCTTGGAAACACCATATATTTT.

V gene TRBV21-1 combines with J gene TRBJ2-7; the table's D call, TRBD2, was not checked against the DNA. TRBV21-1 is listed as a pseudogene. CDR3 length: 16 amino acids. CDR3 amino acids: CASSKAQRGWGYEQYF. DNA for the CDR3: TGTGCCAGCAGCAAAGCCCAGCGGGGATGGGGCTACGAGCAGTACTTC.

This clone appeared a few times. The chain links TRBV2 to TRBJ1-1; D ambiguous. The germline V and J ends were trimmed by 4 bases and 0 bases, with 6 bases remaining between them. CDR1 SNHLY and CDR2 FYNNEI come from the germline V gene. The CDR3 runs to 13 residues. The CDR3 DNA reads as TGTGCCAGCAGTGGAGAGATGAACACTGAAGCTTTCTTT. This encodes CASSGEMNTEAFF.

There are a few counts of this clone. The rearrangement links TRBV6-5 to TRBJ1-1, with D hard to call. V dropped 7 bases and J dropped 5 bases, with 14 bases sitting between them. Germline V gene lookup returns CDR1 MNHEY and CDR2 SVGAGI. The CDR3 extends over 13 amino acids. CDR3 bases: TGTGCCAGCACCCCCCCCGGCGGGACTGAAGCTTTCTTT. It codes for CASTPPGGTEAFF.

The genes are TRBV5-4 and TRBJ2-4; D gene uncertain. Germline CDR1 and CDR2: SGHNT and YYREEE (reference sequence). V shed 4 bases and J shed 0 bases, with 14 bases lying between them. This CDR3 region has 16 residues. CDR3 region: CASSPTLILAKNIQYF. The CDR3 DNA follows: TGTGCCAGCAGCCCGACTCTTATACTAGCCAAAAACATTCAGTACTTC.

The chain carries TRBV19 and TRBJ2-5; 7 nucleotides match TRBD1. The germline V gene encodes CDR1 LNHDA and CDR2 SQIVND (reference sequence). CDR3 length equals 13 residues. Trimming removed 5 bases from V and 3 bases from J; junction bases left unmatched: 3. The CDR3 DNA follows: TGTGCCAGTAGTCAGGGGGTCGAAGAGACCCAGTACTTC. Encoded protein: CASSQGVEETQYF.

The chain uses TRBV5-6 and TRBJ2-1, with a tentative D call TRBD1 (6 bases). The CDR3 contains 15 residues. The V end was cut by 0 bases, the J end by 7 bases, with 14 bases between. Per the germline V gene, CDR1 is SGHDT and CDR2 is YYEEEE. CDR3 sequence (DNA): TGTGCCAGCAGCTTGGGGGGGCCGGCGAGGAATGAGCAGTTCTTC. Translated: CASSLGGPARNEQFF.

This clone was detected a few times. V and J are TRBV30 and TRBJ1-6; D unresolved. Germline V lookup: CDR1 GTSNPN, CDR2 SVGIG (reference sequence). This CDR3 spans 13 amino acids. The V end was cut by 0 bases, the J end by 9 bases, with 9 bases between. Here the CDR3 reads CAWSVSQASPLHF. CDR3 DNA sequence: TGTGCCTGGAGTGTGAGCCAGGCTTCACCCCTCCACTTT. The full variable domain, its missing parts supplied by reference TRBV30 and TRBJ1-6, is SQTIHQWPATLVQPVGSPLSLECTVEGTSNPNLYWYRQAAGRGLQLLFYSVGIGQISSEVPQNLSASRPQDRQFILSSKKLLLSDSGFYLCAWSVSQASPLHFGNGTRLTVT.

V and J are TRBV6-1 and TRBJ2-7; TRBD1 aligns across 8 bases. With V trimmed by 6 bases and J by 4 bases, 8 bases remained unmatched. Germline lookup yields CDR1 MNHNS and CDR2 SASEGT. CDR3 length: 14 amino acids. The CDR3 reads CASSLQGEQYEQYF. The CDR3 bases are TGTGCCAGCAGCCTACAGGGGGAGCAATACGAGCAGTACTTC.

This chain uses TRBV18 with TRBJ2-1; TRBD2 aligns across 9 bases. V lost 4 bases and J lost 6; bases outside the gene matches: 7. The CDR3 consists of 15 residues. The germline V gene has CDR1 KGHSH and CDR2 LQKENI. This CDR3 is CASSLAGGSSNEQFF. CDR3 bases: TGTGCCAGCTCACTGGCGGGGGGGAGCTCCAATGAGCAGTTCTTC. Together with reference TRBV18 and TRBJ2-1, the CDR3 gives the full variable domain: NAGVMQNPRHLVRRRGQEARLRCSPMKGHSHVYWYRQLPEEGLKFMVYLQKENIIDESGMPKERFSAEFPKEGPSILRIQQVVRGDSAAYFCASSLAGGSSNEQFFGPGTRLTVL.

The chain couples TRBV18 to TRBJ1-2; D is unresolved. The CDR3 is 14 amino acids. CDR1 and CDR2 (germline): KGHSH, LQKENI. The germline V and J ends were trimmed by 3 bases and 6 bases, with 14 bases remaining between them. CDR3 protein: CASSPPEERDGYTF. Written as DNA, the CDR3 is TGTGCCAGCTCACCGCCTGAGGAGAGAGATGGCTACACCTTC.

V gene TRBV19 combines with J gene TRBJ1-5; D may be TRBD1 (5 bases). This CDR3 has 15 residues. V shed 10 bases and J shed 4 bases, with 20 bases lying between them. The germline V gene has CDR1 LNHDA and CDR2 SQIVND (reference sequence). CDR3 sequence (DNA): TGTGCCACCGCGCTAGGGGCGGGGGATAATCAGCCCCAGCATTTT. Its protein product is CATALGAGDNQPQHF.

This clone has only one observation. Here the CDR3 reads CASSDPDRTSGLGYTF. The CDR3 DNA reads as TGTGCCAGCAGTGATCCGGACAGGACCTCGGGTCTAGGCTACACCTTC. The chain combines TRBV2 with TRBJ1-2; 7 nucleotides match TRBD1. The V and J ends lost 3 bases and 8 bases, in that order; junction bases with no gene match: 15. The CDR3 is made up of 16 amino acids. Germline assignment: CDR1 SNHLY and CDR2 FYNNEI.

This clone was counted only a few times. The V and J genes are TRBV5-1 and TRBJ2-2, with D unresolved. This CDR3 has 14 residues. Germline values: CDR1 SGHRS, CDR2 YFSETQ. V lost 0 bases, J lost 0 bases, and 3 bases lay in between. The CDR3 coding sequence is TGCGCCAGCAGCTTGGTAGCGAACACCGGGGAGCTGTTTTTT. Residues: CASSLVANTGELFF. Complete variable domain (other parts from reference TRBV5-1 and TRBJ2-2): KAGVTQTPRYLIKTRGQQVTLSCSPISGHRSVSWYQQTPGQGLQFLFEYFSETQRNKGNFPGRFSGRQFSNSRSEMNVSTLELGDSALYLCASSLVANTGELFFGEGSRLTVL.

The sample holds a few counts of this clone. The V and J genes are TRBV7-2 and TRBJ1-3, with D hard to call. Per germline, CDR1 SGHTA and CDR2 FQGNSA. The CDR3 length is 14 residues. Trimming stripped 3 bases from V and 4 bases from J, with 10 bases between. The CDR3 loop is CASSFGGGGNTIYF. The CDR3 DNA reads as TGTGCCAGCAGCTTTGGTGGAGGGGGAAACACCATATATTTT.

This clone has a handful of counts. V usage is TRBV14 and J usage is TRBJ2-5, with D maybe TRBD1 (5 bases). V shed 0 bases and J shed 1 base, with 12 bases lying between them. The CDR3 sequence is 16 residues long. CDR1 and CDR2 from the germline V gene are SGHDN and FVKESK. CDR3 in DNA: TGTGCCAGCAGCCAAGATCATGGGGCAGGCCAAGAGACCCAGTACTTC. Translation gives CASSQDHGAGQETQYF.

The chain employs TRBV30 and TRBJ1-2; tentatively, D is TRBD1 (6 bases). The CDR3 covers 16 residues. V was cut by 3 bases and J by 3 bases, with 20 bases left in between. Germline CDR1 GTSNPN, CDR2 SVGIG (reference sequence). Here the CDR3 reads CAWRAQGVGEYYGYTF. As DNA, the CDR3 is TGTGCCTGGAGAGCACAGGGTGTCGGGGAGTACTATGGCTACACCTTC.

The rearrangement joins TRBV7-2 to TRBJ2-7; 8 bases fit TRBD2. V lost 1 base to trimming and J lost 7 bases; unmatched junction nucleotides: 12. Per germline, CDR1 SGHTA and CDR2 FQGNSA. The CDR3 totals 16 residues. Written as DNA, the CDR3 is TGTGCCAGCAGCTTAGTAGGTCGGCGGGGGGCCCCTGAGCAGTACTTC. Encoded protein: CASSLVGRRGAPEQYF.

As concerns this clone: Other DNA variants within this sample encode the same CDR3. The V gene is TRBV28, the J gene TRBJ1-2; weak D call: TRBD1 (5 bases). Trimming left V 3 bases short and J 2 bases short, with 7 bases between. Germline CDR1 reads MDHEN; CDR2 reads SYDVKM. The CDR3 extends over 13 amino acids. The chain's CDR3 is CASSFGGNYGYTF. In DNA form, the CDR3 reads TGTGCCAGCAGTTTCGGGGGGAACTATGGCTACACCTTC.

The CDR3 DNA reads TGTGCCAGCAGCCAAGCCGGGACTAGCGGGAGGGCGGTCACCGGGGAGCTGTTTTTT. Amino acids: CASSQAGTSGRAVTGELFF. The chain couples TRBV4-2 to TRBJ2-2, with TRBD2 identical over 16 bases. The CDR3 sequence is 19 residues long. Germline V gives CDR1 LGHNA, CDR2 YNFKEQ. V shed 1 base and J 4 bases; nucleotides not matched to a gene: 6.

V is TRBV9 and J is TRBJ2-3; 8 nucleotides line up with TRBD2. The CDR3 is 15 residues long. Germline V lookup: CDR1 SGDLS, CDR2 YYNGEE. The V segment lost 10 bases and the J segment 3 bases; nucleotides outside the gene matches: 13. This CDR3 reads CAGTPAGGWTDTQYF. In nucleotides, the CDR3 is TGTGCCGGCACCCCGGCGGGGGGCTGGACAGATACGCAGTATTTT.

This chain connects TRBV28 to TRBJ2-3, with D maybe TRBD1 (6 bases). Trimming removed 8 bases from V and 0 bases from J, with 18 bases in between. This CDR3 is 16 amino acids long. The V gene's germline CDR1 is MDHEN and CDR2 SYDVKM. The CDR3 coding sequence is TGTGCCAGCTGGAATTCAGGGGAGACTAGCACAGATACGCAGTATTTT. Translation gives CASWNSGETSTDTQYF. The variable domain in full, completed from reference TRBV28 and TRBJ2-3, reads DVKVTQSSRYLVKRTGEKVFLECVQDMDHENMFWYRQDPGLGLRLIYFSYDVKMKEKGDIPEGYSVSREKKERFSLILESASTNQTSMYLCASWNSGETSTDTQYFGPGTRLTVL.